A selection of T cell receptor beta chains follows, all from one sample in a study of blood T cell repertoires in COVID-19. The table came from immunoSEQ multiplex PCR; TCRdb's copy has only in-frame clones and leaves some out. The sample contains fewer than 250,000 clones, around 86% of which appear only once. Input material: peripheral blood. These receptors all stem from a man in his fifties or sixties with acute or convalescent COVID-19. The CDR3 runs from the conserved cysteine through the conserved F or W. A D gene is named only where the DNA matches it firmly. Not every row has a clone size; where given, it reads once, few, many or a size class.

CDR3: CASSEQARGYTF; DNA: TGTGCCAGCAGTGAACAGGCGCGTGGCTACACCTTC; length: 12; V: TRBV2; J: TRBJ1-2; size: once; D: NA
CDR3: CASSGDSSGYGYTF; DNA: TGTGCCAGCAGCGGCGACAGCTCCGGCTATGGCTACACCTTC; length: 14; V: TRBV9; J: TRBJ1-2; size: NA; D: NA
CDR3: CASSLDSAGEKLFF; DNA: TGTGCCAGCAGCTTAGACAGTGCCGGTGAAAAACTGTTTTTT; length: 14; V: TRBV7-9; J: TRBJ1-4; size: NA; D: NA
CDR3: CASSHLGRGPQETQYF; DNA: TGCGCCAGCAGCCACCTGGGGCGGGGGCCTCAAGAGACCCAGTACTTC; length: 16; V: TRBV4-1; J: TRBJ2-5; size: NA; D: NA
CDR3: CASSFGTGRKGTEAFF; DNA: TGTGCCAGCAGCTTTGGGACAGGTCGGAAGGGCACTGAAGCTTTCTTT; length: 16; V: TRBV5-6; J: TRBJ1-1; size: NA; D: TRBD1
CDR3: CATGGYHSGNTIYF; DNA: TGTGCCACCGGAGGTTACCACTCTGGAAACACCATATATTTT; length: 14; V: TRBV15; J: TRBJ1-3; size: few; D: NA
CDR3: CASSASALVKLFF; DNA: TGTGCCAGCAGCGCATCAGCCCTAGTGAAACTGTTTTTT; length: 13; V: TRBV2; J: TRBJ1-4; size: NA; D: NA
CDR3: CASSSRDRVNLESAFF; DNA: TGTGCCAGTAGTTCCCGGGACAGGGTAAACCTTGAATCAGCTTTCTTT; length: 16; V: TRBV19; J: TRBJ1-1; size: NA; D: TRBD1
CDR3: CASSDRGAYEQYF; DNA: TGTGCCAGCAGTGATCGGGGGGCCTACGAGCAGTACTTC; length: 13; V: TRBV6-1; J: TRBJ2-7; size: once; D: TRBD2
CDR3: CAVQPGQRETQYF; DNA: TGTGCCGTCCAACCGGGACAGAGGGAGACCCAGTACTTC; length: 13; V: TRBV10-3; J: TRBJ2-5; size: NA; D: TRBD1
CDR3: CASSRDSATTNGYTF; DNA: TGTGCCAGCAGCCGAGATAGCGCGACCACGAATGGCTACACCTTC; length: 15; V: TRBV2; J: TRBJ1-2; size: NA; D: NA
CDR3: CASSGPRTGSSSYNSPLHF; DNA: TGTGCCAGCAGCGGACCCCGGACAGGGAGCAGCTCCTATAATTCACCCCTCCACTTT; length: 19; V: TRBV27; J: TRBJ1-6; size: NA; D: TRBD1
CDR3: CASSLGQGYGYTF; DNA: TGTGCCAGCAGTCTCGGACAGGGCTATGGCTACACCTTC; length: 13; V: TRBV28; J: TRBJ1-2; size: NA; D: TRBD1
CDR3: CASSQGRRSSGNTIYF; DNA: TGCGCCAGCAGCCAAGGAAGGCGGTCCTCTGGAAACACCATATATTTT; length: 16; V: TRBV4-1; J: TRBJ1-3; size: NA; D: NA
CDR3: CASSEWRGYGYTF; DNA: TGTGCCAGCAGCGAGTGGAGGGGATATGGCTACACCTTC; length: 13; V: TRBV14; J: TRBJ1-2; size: NA; D: NA
CDR3: CASSTPATNEKLFF; DNA: TGTGCCAGCAGCACTCCCGCAACTAATGAAAAACTGTTTTTT; length: 14; V: TRBV7-8; J: TRBJ1-4; size: once; D: NA
CDR3: CASSQQGWTEAFF; DNA: TGTGCCAGCAGTCAACAGGGTTGGACTGAAGCTTTCTTT; length: 13; V: TRBV6-5; J: TRBJ1-1; size: NA; D: NA
CDR3: CASSWEAWSTEAFF; DNA: TGTGCCAGCAGCTGGGAGGCCTGGAGCACTGAAGCTTTCTTT; length: 14; V: TRBV5-4; J: TRBJ1-1; size: NA; D: NA
CDR3: CATVTAPGTDTQYF; DNA: TGTGCCACCGTGACTGCGCCTGGCACAGATACGCAGTATTTT; length: 14; V: TRBV27; J: TRBJ2-3; size: NA; D: NA
CDR3: CASSGTGGWITDTQYF; DNA: TGCGCCAGCAGTGGGACAGGGGGCTGGATCACAGATACGCAGTATTTT; length: 16; V: TRBV10-1; J: TRBJ2-3; size: once; D: TRBD1
CDR3: CTSSYRGINTGELFF; DNA: TGCACCAGCAGCTACAGGGGGATCAACACCGGGGAGCTGTTTTTT; length: 15; V: TRBV4-1; J: TRBJ2-2; size: NA; D: TRBD1
CDR3: CAGRESTEAFF; DNA: TGTGCAGGTCGGGAATCGACTGAAGCTTTCTTT; length: 11; V: TRBV2; J: TRBJ1-1; size: NA; D: NA
CDR3: CATSRDGSTQGVTEAFF; DNA: TGTGCCACCAGCAGAGATGGGTCCACGCAGGGGGTGACTGAAGCTTTCTTT; length: 17; V: TRBV15; J: TRBJ1-1; size: few; D: TRBD1
CDR3: CAISDRVGVYGYTF; DNA: TGTGCCATCAGTGACAGGGTCGGAGTGTATGGCTACACCTTC; length: 14; V: TRBV10-3; J: TRBJ1-2; size: NA; D: NA
CDR3: CASSFGHNSNQPQHF; DNA: TGTGCCAGCAGCTTCGGACACAATAGCAATCAGCCCCAGCATTTT; length: 15; V: TRBV5-5; J: TRBJ1-5; size: NA; D: NA
CDR3: CASSPGQGAYGYTF; DNA: TGTGCCAGCAGCCCCGGACAGGGGGCTTACGGCTACACCTTC; length: 14; V: TRBV7-2; J: TRBJ1-2; size: once; D: TRBD1
CDR3: CASTPGTRGKTEAFF; DNA: TGTGCCAGTACCCCGGGCACGCGGGGGAAGACTGAAGCTTTCTTT; length: 15; V: TRBV19; J: TRBJ1-1; size: NA; D: NA
CDR3: CASSQTGNTEAFF; DNA: TGTGCCAGCAGCCAGACAGGGAACACTGAAGCTTTCTTT; length: 13; V: TRBV7-9; J: TRBJ1-1; size: NA; D: NA
CDR3: CASSPPGTGGETQYF; DNA: TGTGCCAGCTCACCTCCCGGGACAGGGGGGGAGACCCAGTACTTC; length: 15; V: TRBV18; J: TRBJ2-5; size: NA; D: TRBD1
CDR3: CASSLGAGTGDQPQHF; DNA: TGTGCCAGCAGCTTAGGGGCCGGGACAGGGGATCAGCCCCAGCATTTT; length: 16; V: TRBV7-9; J: TRBJ1-5; size: once; D: TRBD1
CDR3: CASSRLRGQPYNEQFF; DNA: TGTGCCAGCAGCCGCCTGCGGGGGCAACCCTACAATGAGCAGTTCTTC; length: 16; V: TRBV7-3; J: TRBJ2-1; size: NA; D: NA
CDR3: CASRGTGREPQHF; DNA: TGTGCCAGCAGAGGGACAGGGAGGGAGCCCCAGCATTTT; length: 13; V: TRBV12-3/TRBV12-4; J: TRBJ1-5; size: NA; D: TRBD1
CDR3: CATSRDAGSGGYTF; DNA: TGTGCCACCAGCAGAGATGCGGGGTCGGGGGGCTACACCTTC; length: 14; V: TRBV15; J: TRBJ1-2; size: NA; D: NA
CDR3: CASSRNILSGNTIYF; DNA: TGTGCCAGCAGCAGGAACATTCTCTCTGGAAACACCATATATTTT; length: 15; V: TRBV6-5; J: TRBJ1-3; size: NA; D: NA
CDR3: CASSPLGGETNYGYTF; DNA: TGCGCCAGCAGCCCCCTCGGGGGGGAAACTAACTATGGCTACACCTTC; length: 16; V: TRBV5-1; J: TRBJ1-2; size: NA; D: NA
CDR3: CSASFPRLGGNTIYF; DNA: TGCAGTGCTAGTTTCCCCAGGTTGGGTGGAAACACCATATATTTT; length: 15; V: TRBV20-1; J: TRBJ1-3; size: once; D: NA
CDR3: CASKPGTGNYEQYF; DNA: TGCGCCAGCAAGCCCGGGACAGGGAACTACGAGCAGTACTTC; length: 14; V: TRBV5-1; J: TRBJ2-7; size: NA; D: TRBD1
CDR3: CASSLGQINTGELFF; DNA: TGTGCCAGCAGCTTGGGGCAGATCAACACCGGGGAGCTGTTTTTT; length: 15; V: TRBV5-8; J: TRBJ2-2; size: NA; D: NA
CDR3: CASRLWGDTEAFF; DNA: TGCGCCAGCAGGCTGTGGGGGGACACTGAAGCTTTCTTT; length: 13; V: TRBV5-1; J: TRBJ1-1; size: NA; D: NA
CDR3: CASSLGQGPGEQYF; DNA: TGTGCCAGCAGCTTAGGACAGGGGCCGGGCGAGCAGTACTTC; length: 14; V: TRBV11-1; J: TRBJ2-7; size: NA; D: TRBD1
CDR3: CASSPRGQGARTQEAFF; DNA: TGCGCCAGCAGCCCGAGGGGACAGGGGGCCCGAACCCAAGAAGCTTTCTTT; length: 17; V: TRBV5-1; J: TRBJ1-1; size: NA; D: TRBD1
CDR3: CASSFIGRGGASGTGELFF; DNA: TGTGCCAGCAGCTTCATTGGACGAGGGGGCGCTTCTGGCACCGGGGAGCTGTTTTTT; length: 19; V: TRBV11-2; J: TRBJ2-2; size: NA; D: TRBD1
CDR3: CASSFDRGQGTEAFF; DNA: TGTGCCAGCAGCTTCGACAGGGGGCAAGGTACTGAAGCTTTCTTT; length: 15; V: TRBV7-2; J: TRBJ1-1; size: NA; D: TRBD1
CDR3: CTSSGTGEEETQYF; DNA: TGCACCAGCAGCGGGACAGGGGAGGAAGAGACCCAGTACTTC; length: 14; V: TRBV1; J: TRBJ2-5; size: few; D: NA
CDR3: CASSPPAFSTGEQYF; DNA: TGTGCCAGCAGCCCCCCGGCATTTTCGACAGGGGAGCAGTACTTC; length: 15; V: TRBV9; J: TRBJ2-7; size: NA; D: TRBD1
CDR3: CASSLRTGRGEKLFF; DNA: TGTGCCAGCAGCCTAAGGACAGGGAGGGGAGAAAAACTGTTTTTT; length: 15; V: TRBV5-4; J: TRBJ1-4; size: NA; D: TRBD1
CDR3: CASSLTGGNTIYF; DNA: TGTGCCAGCAGCTTAACGGGGGGAAACACCATATATTTT; length: 13; V: TRBV5-6; J: TRBJ1-3; size: NA; D: NA
CDR3: CASTQDRFGDEQFF; DNA: TGTGCCAGCACCCAGGACAGGTTTGGTGATGAGCAGTTCTTC; length: 14; V: TRBV6-5; J: TRBJ2-1; size: NA; D: TRBD1
CDR3: CATSSTLTGAGRHSYEQYF; DNA: TGTGCCACCAGCAGTACCCTCACTGGGGCAGGGCGGCACAGCTACGAGCAGTACTTC; length: 19; V: TRBV15; J: TRBJ2-7; size: NA; D: NA